The TCR beta chain described here comes from a study of cytomegalovirus exposure and HLA in healthy donors. Amplification used 60 Vbeta primers and 13 Jbeta primers. Measured with immunoSEQ multiplex PCR; TCRdb has only the in-frame clones, and not every one. The repertoire has roughly 180,000 clones, about four fifths of them found once; the top ten carry 1.5% to 2%. Study-wide findings and caveats: Analysis was carried out at a later point, and it linked a missense DCLRE1C variant to TCR beta V- and J-gene trimming.

The junction had 13 bases not matched to a gene; V was cut back by 4 bases and J by 8 bases. The V gene's germline CDR1 is MNHEY and CDR2 SVGAGI. This CDR3 is built from 16 residues. Regarding this clone: The antigen remains unidentified.

This sequence originates from a young woman in good health and CMV-seronegative. Sequences were obtained from PBMCs. This chain links TRBV6-5 with TRBJ2-3; 9 bases map to TRBD2. CDR3 residues: CASSLISGGALGTQYF. In nucleotides, the CDR3 is TGTGCCAGCAGTTTGATTAGCGGGGGTGCGTTAGGTACGCAGTATTTT.